These 10 T cell receptor beta chains originate from one sample sequenced in a study of cytotoxic CD8 clonotypes in ibrutinib-treated CLL. Assay used: immunoSEQ multiplex PCR; TCRdb lists only in-frame clones, some missing. Of 150,000 to 200,000 clones listed, around nine tenths were seen once; the top ten hold around 3.1%. Specimen: PBMCs, collected at disease progression, from a patient treated with ibrutinib. The receptors originated from a human donor with chronic lymphocytic leukemia.

V and J are TRBV15 and TRBJ1-1, with 10 bases fitting TRBD1. The germline V gene has CDR1 LNHNV and CDR2 YYDKDF (reference sequence). The CDR3 consists of 15 residues. Unmatched junction bases numbered 4, after V lost 5 bases and J lost 1 base. CDR3 sequence (DNA): TGTGCCACCAGCCCCTGGACAGGGGGGAACACTGAAGCTTTCTTT. Its translation is CATSPWTGGNTEAFF.

The rearrangement joins TRBV7-3 to TRBJ1-1; D is uncertain. The germline V and J ends were trimmed by 2 bases and 4 bases, with 8 bases remaining between them. The germline gives CDR1 SGHTA, CDR2 FQGTGA. This CDR3 spans 13 amino acids. For the CDR3, the DNA is TGTGCCAGCAGCTTAGATAGGTTCACTGAAGCTTTCTTT. Amino acids: CASSLDRFTEAFF.

The chain uses TRBV5-1 and TRBJ2-5, with D unclear. Trimming removed 4 bases from V and 3 bases from J, with 4 bases in between. CDR1 is SGHRS, CDR2 YFSETQ, per germline. This CDR3 is 11 amino acids long. CDR3 nucleotides: TGCGCCAGCAGCGTCAAAGAGACCCAGTACTTC. Protein sequence: CASSVKETQYF.

V usage is TRBV6-5 and J usage is TRBJ2-1, with no clear D. The CDR3 totals 13 residues. V gave up 0 bases and J gave up 8 bases, with 8 bases separating them. Germline assignment: CDR1 MNHEY and CDR2 SVGAGI. CDR3 loop: CASSYSPGDEQFF. The DNA of the CDR3 is TGTGCCAGCAGTTACTCCCCTGGTGATGAGCAGTTCTTC.

This clone has a single count. The chain uses TRBV18 and TRBJ1-3, with 8 bases identical to TRBD1. CDR3 length: 18 residues. CDR1 is KGHSH and CDR2 is LQKENI in the germline V gene. V lost 6 bases to trimming and J lost 0 bases; unmatched junction nucleotides: 13. The CDR3 protein is CASSGNTGQEHSGNTIYF. In nucleotides, the CDR3 is TGTGCCAGCTCCGGAAATACGGGACAGGAACACTCTGGAAACACCATATATTTT. The full variable domain, its missing parts supplied by reference TRBV18 and TRBJ1-3, is NAGVMQNPRHLVRRRGQEARLRCSPMKGHSHVYWYRQLPEEGLKFMVYLQKENIIDESGMPKERFSAEFPKEGPSILRIQQVVRGDSAAYFCASSGNTGQEHSGNTIYFGEGSWLTVV.

The chain has TRBV19 and TRBJ1-5, with 10 bases identical to TRBD1. Germline CDR1 is LNHDA and CDR2 is SQIVND (reference sequence). There are 15 residues in the CDR3. The trim removed 5 bases at V and 9 bases at J, leaving 10 bases unmatched. DNA of the CDR3: TGTGCCAGTAGTGTCGACAGGGGGCCGGACGGGCCCCAGCATTTT. It yields the protein CASSVDRGPDGPQHF.

V usage is TRBV30 and J usage is TRBJ1-2; 9 positions match TRBD1. J was trimmed by 0 bases and V by 0 bases; bases with no gene match: 8. The V gene's germline CDR1 is GTSNPN and CDR2 SVGIG (reference sequence). The CDR3 runs to 17 residues. The CDR3 loop is CAWSVLGQGSSNYGYTF. The CDR3 nucleotides read TGTGCCTGGAGTGTTTTGGGACAGGGTTCCTCTAACTATGGCTACACCTTC.

This clone was recorded once. In DNA form, the CDR3 reads TGCGCCAGCAGCCCATTGGGTACTAGCGCTTACCCCAATGAGCAGTTCTTC. Encoded protein: CASSPLGTSAYPNEQFF. The rearrangement links TRBV4-3 to TRBJ2-1; 7 bases are a match to TRBD2. With V trimmed by 4 bases and J by 6 bases, 15 bases remained unmatched. Germline V gene data show CDR1 as LGHNA and CDR2 as YSLEER. The CDR3 sequence is 17 residues long.

This clone has only one observation. This chain links TRBV30 with TRBJ2-6; D tentatively reads TRBD1 or TRBD2 (5 bases each). The V end lost 2 bases, the J end lost 2 bases, and 10 bases lay between the germline ends. Germline loops: CDR1 GTSNPN, CDR2 SVGIG (reference sequence). The CDR3 is 15 residues long. The CDR3 sequence: CAWSFGTAGANVLTF. For the CDR3, the DNA is TGTGCCTGGAGTTTTGGGACGGCTGGGGCCAACGTCCTGACTTTC.

The chain has TRBV4-2 and TRBJ1-2, with 8 bases identical to TRBD1. The CDR3 extends over 16 amino acids. Germline lookup yields CDR1 LGHNA and CDR2 YNFKEQ. Unmatched junction bases numbered 5, after V lost 0 bases and J lost 2 bases. CDR3 bases: TGTGCCAGCAGCCAAGATAAAAACAGGGGGAACTATGGCTACACCTTC. Translated, it gives CASSQDKNRGNYGYTF.